A single sample gave rise to the 32 T cell receptor beta chains below, sequenced in a study of blood T cell repertoires in COVID-19. This table comes from immunoSEQ multiplex PCR, and its TCRdb copy is limited to in-frame clones, with some not included. Of 450,000 or so clones in the sample, about 90% were seen once. The sequencing input was peripheral blood. These receptors were taken from a man between 18 and 29 years old with COVID-19, enrolled during active disease.

This clone was counted a few times. The chain has TRBV5-4 and TRBJ1-2, with D tentatively TRBD1 (5 bases). Between the trimmed V and J ends, which lost 3 bases and 5 bases, there was a span of 8 bases. The CDR3 runs to 12 residues. CDR1 is SGHNT, CDR2 YYREEE, per germline (reference sequence). Written as DNA, the CDR3 is TGTGCCAGCAGCTCGGACATTTATGGCTACACCTTC. It is translated as CASSSDIYGYTF.

J is TRBJ2-7 and V is TRBV7-2; 7 nucleotides align to TRBD1. From germline, CDR1 is SGHTA and CDR2 FQGNSA. CDR3 length: 13 amino acids. V lost 8 bases, J lost 1 base, and 5 bases stayed unmatched. CDR3 amino acids: CASYKGASYEQYF. CDR3 bases: TGTGCCAGCTACAAGGGGGCGTCCTACGAGCAGTACTTC. Full variable domain (outside the CDR3, taken from reference TRBV7-2 and TRBJ2-7): GAGVSQSPSNKVTEKGKDVELRCDPISGHTALYWYRQSLGQGLEFLIYFQGNSAPDKSGLPSDRFSAERTGGSVSTLTIQRTQQEDSAVYLCASYKGASYEQYFGPGTRLTVT.

This chain joins TRBV5-4 and TRBJ2-2; maybe TRBD1 (7 bases). V lost 2 bases and J 3 bases, leaving 14 bases between the germline ends. Germline V lookup: CDR1 SGHNT, CDR2 YYREEE (reference sequence). There are 16 residues in the CDR3. CDR3 amino acids: CASSFGGTADTGELFF. In DNA, the CDR3 is TGTGCCAGCAGCTTCGGCGGGACAGCAGACACCGGGGAGCTGTTTTTT.

The chain has TRBV3-1 (or the pseudogene TRBV3-2) and TRBJ2-5; a weak D match, TRBD2 (6 bases). V shed 2 bases and J shed 5 bases, with 15 bases lying between them. The CDR3 runs to 15 residues. CDR1 and CDR2 (germline): LGHDT, YNNKEL (reference sequence). CDR3 sequence (DNA): TGTGCCAGCAGCCAACTGGGAAGACGGGAGGAGACCCAGTACTTC. Amino acid sequence: CASSQLGRREETQYF.

This chain uses TRBV24-1 with TRBJ2-2; maybe TRBD1 (5 bases). Between the trimmed V and J ends, which lost 1 base and 11 bases, there was a span of 13 bases. The V gene's germline CDR1 is KGHDR and CDR2 SFDVKD. This CDR3 has 14 residues. CDR3 DNA sequence: TGTGCCACCAGTGATTTCGGCCAGGGCCGCGAGCTGTTTTTT. Protein: CATSDFGQGRELFF.

The J gene is TRBJ2-5, the V gene TRBV11-2; unclear D gene. V lost 5 bases to trimming and J lost 5 bases, with 9 bases between them. Germline CDR1 reads SGHAT; CDR2 reads FQNNGV. The CDR3 has 12 amino acids. This chain's CDR3 is CASSSTKETQYF. The CDR3, as DNA: TGTGCCAGCAGCAGTACTAAGGAGACCCAGTACTTC.

The CDR3 DNA follows: TGTGCCAGCAGCAAACCGGGACAGGAGACCTTTTTCGAGCAGTACTTC. Amino acids: CASSKPGQETFFEQYF. The V gene is TRBV21-1, the J gene TRBJ2-7; TRBD1 is the table's D call, not checked against the DNA. TRBV21-1 is a pseudogene segment. The CDR3 has 16 residues.

The chain links TRBV21-1 to TRBJ1-5; the DNA was not used to check the table's D call, TRBD1. TRBV21-1 is a recognized pseudogene. CDR3 length: 15 amino acids. Here the CDR3 reads CASSSDGHSNQPQHF. The CDR3 coding sequence is TGTGCCAGCAGCTCGGACGGACATAGCAATCAGCCCCAGCATTTT.

This clone was recorded only once. The chain joins TRBV4-1 to TRBJ2-3; 8 nucleotides align to TRBD1. The CDR3 runs to 15 residues. The junction had 4 bases not matched to a gene; V was cut back by 1 base and J by 4 bases. CDR1 and CDR2 (germline): MGHRA, YSYEKL. The CDR3 region has the DNA TGCGCCAGCAGCCAAGGCCCGGACAGGGCAGATACGCAGTATTTT. Its protein is CASSQGPDRADTQYF.

The chain recombines TRBV5-6 with TRBJ2-3, with D possibly TRBD2 on 6 matching bases. V lost 1 base and J 2 bases, leaving 11 bases between the germline ends. Germline V gene sequence: CDR1 SGHDT, CDR2 YYEEEE. There are 15 residues in the CDR3. CDR3 sequence: CASSLFRGLTDTQYF. CDR3 coding DNA: TGTGCCAGCAGCTTGTTCCGGGGACTCACAGATACGCAGTATTTT. The complete variable domain, with remaining parts taken from reference TRBV5-6 and TRBJ2-3, reads DAGVTQSPTHLIKTRGQQVTLRCSPKSGHDTVSWYQQALGQGPQFIFQYYEEEERQRGNFPDRFSGHQFPNYSSELNVNALLLGDSALYLCASSLFRGLTDTQYFGPGTRLTVL.

DNA of the CDR3: TGCGCCAGCAGCTTGGTCGGCGGAACGGGGTACACTGAAGCTTTCTTT. This translates into CASSLVGGTGYTEAFF. The rearrangement joins TRBV5-1 to TRBJ1-1; D call uncertain. The CDR3 runs to 16 residues. The V gene lost 0 bases and the J gene lost 3 bases, with 15 bases spanning the gap. Germline CDR1 is SGHRS and CDR2 is YFSETQ.

The CDR3 DNA reads TGTGCCAGCAGACGACTAGCGGGGGTATCGTACCAAGAGACCCAGTACTTC. It specifies CASRRLAGVSYQETQYF. The chain carries TRBV27 and TRBJ2-5; 12 bases are a match to TRBD2. With 6 bases clipped from V and 0 bases from J, the junction kept 8 bases outside the gene matches. CDR1 is MNHEY and CDR2 is SMNVEV in the germline V gene (reference sequence). The CDR3 has 17 amino acids.

The CDR3 bases are TGTGCCAGTAGCCCCGATTGGGACAGCTATGGCTACACCTTC. Its translation: CASSPDWDSYGYTF. This rearrangement joins TRBV19 to TRBJ1-2; 7 positions match TRBD1. CDR3 size: 14 residues. Germline CDR1 and CDR2: LNHDA and SQIVND (reference sequence). The V gene end was trimmed by 6 bases and the J gene end by 4 bases; junction bases not matched to a gene: 8.

CDR3 bases: TGTGCCAGCTCACCCCCAGGGGCGTACCAAGAGACCCAGTACTTC. This translates into CASSPPGAYQETQYF. The chain employs TRBV18 and TRBJ2-5, with TRBD1 as a possible D gene (6 bases). V gave up 3 bases and J gave up 0 bases, with 11 bases separating them. The CDR3 has 15 amino acids. The germline gives CDR1 KGHSH, CDR2 LQKENI.

This sequence joins TRBV5-4 and TRBJ1-4, with TRBD1 matching 7 bases. CDR3 size: 18 residues. Trimming took 3 bases from V and 2 from J; bases not matched to a gene: 13. The germline CDR1 and CDR2 sequences are SGHNT and YYREEE (reference sequence). This CDR3 reads CASSSKTGATGTNEKLFF. CDR3 bases: TGTGCCAGCAGCTCAAAAACAGGGGCCACGGGTACTAATGAAAAACTGTTTTTT.

The V call is TRBV5-1, the J call TRBJ2-7, with 7 bases that match TRBD1. Germline V gene lookup returns CDR1 SGHRS and CDR2 YFSETQ. The CDR3 consists of 13 residues. The junction had 3 bases not matched to a gene; V was cut back by 0 bases and J by 6 bases. The CDR3 nucleotides are TGCGCCAGCAGCTTGGAGGGGGCTATCGAGCAGTACTTC. Amino acids: CASSLEGAIEQYF.

Worth noting for this clone: In the same sample, other DNA sequences code for this CDR3. The CDR3 DNA reads TGTGCCAGCAGTTTAACACTAACCGGGGAGCTGTTTTTT. Translation gives CASSLTLTGELFF. This rearrangement joins TRBV12-3 or TRBV12-4 to TRBJ2-2; D remains ambiguous. There are 13 residues in the CDR3. Trimming shortened V by 2 bases and J by 5 bases, and 6 bases separated the two germline ends.

This chain joins TRBV7-2 and TRBJ2-6; the match to TRBD2 covers 11 bases. The CDR3 contains 17 residues. V shed 5 bases and J 4 bases; nucleotides not matched to a gene: 7. Germline CDR1 and CDR2: SGHTA and FQGNSA. CDR3 sequence reads: CASSPLAGGLGANVLTF. CDR3 sequence (DNA): TGTGCCAGCAGCCCCTTAGCGGGGGGGCTAGGGGCCAACGTCCTGACTTTC.

The chain recombines TRBV18 with TRBJ2-1; 10 bases are shared with TRBD2. V shed 1 base, J shed 6 bases, and the junction held 3 bases outside the gene matches. The germline CDR1 and CDR2 sequences are KGHSH and LQKENI. The length of the CDR3 is 15 residues. The CDR3 DNA is TGTGCCAGCTCACCACTAGCGGGAGGAGTCAATGAGCAGTTCTTC. This encodes CASSPLAGGVNEQFF.

The chain links TRBV9 to TRBJ2-3; 7 bases are shared with TRBD2. With 5 bases clipped from V and 4 bases from J, the junction kept 7 bases outside the gene matches. Germline assignment: CDR1 SGDLS and CDR2 YYNGEE. This CDR3 contains 14 residues. The CDR3 spells CASSQRDYSDTQYF. The CDR3 region has the DNA TGTGCCAGCAGTCAACGGGACTATTCAGATACGCAGTATTTT.

The chain combines TRBV15 with TRBJ2-5; D may be TRBD2 (6 bases). There are 16 residues in the CDR3. The V end lost 0 bases, the J end lost 2 bases, and 13 bases lay between the germline ends. Per the germline V gene, CDR1 is LNHNV and CDR2 is YYDKDF (reference sequence). CDR3 sequence reads: CATSRDIRGGQETQYF. CDR3 bases: TGTGCCACCAGCAGAGATATAAGGGGAGGACAAGAGACCCAGTACTTC.

The J gene is TRBJ2-7, the V gene TRBV5-1, with 12 nucleotides matching TRBD2. In germline, CDR1 is SGHRS, CDR2 YFSETQ. Losses at the gene ends were 4 bases for V and 3 bases for J; bases not matched to a gene: 8. The length of the CDR3 is 16 residues. The CDR3: CASSLSLAGGNYEQYF. The CDR3 DNA reads TGCGCCAGCAGCCTGTCACTAGCGGGAGGCAACTACGAGCAGTACTTC.

This clone was seen once. The chain couples TRBV18 to TRBJ2-5; 9 nucleotides align to TRBD1. Germline CDR1 and CDR2: KGHSH and LQKENI. Trimming removed 4 bases from V and 7 bases from J; junction bases left unmatched: 4. CDR3 length: 13 amino acids. The CDR3 reads CASSQEDRGTQYF. DNA of the CDR3: TGTGCCAGCTCACAGGAGGACAGGGGGACCCAGTACTTC.

In DNA form, the CDR3 reads TGCGCCAGCAGCGCGACAGGGGGCAACACAGATACGCAGTATTTT. It codes for CASSATGGNTDTQYF. The rearrangement joins TRBV5-1 to TRBJ2-3; 10 bases are shared with TRBD1. Germline V gives CDR1 SGHRS, CDR2 YFSETQ. This CDR3 comprises 15 residues. V shed 4 bases and J 2 bases; nucleotides not matched to a gene: 4.

V gene TRBV5-1 combines with J gene TRBJ2-5; the match to TRBD1 covers 8 bases. This CDR3 is built from 14 residues. Losses at the gene ends were 3 bases for V and 3 bases for J; bases not matched to a gene: 4. In germline, CDR1 is SGHRS, CDR2 YFSETQ. CDR3 DNA: TGCGCCAGCAGCTGGGGGACAGGAGAAGAGACCCAGTACTTC. Translating it yields CASSWGTGEETQYF.

This clone was detected only once. The chain is built from TRBV6-1 and TRBJ2-3; TRBD2 agrees at 10 bases. The germline gives CDR1 MNHNS, CDR2 SASEGT. The CDR3 contains 17 residues. After removal of 2 bases from V and 0 bases from J, the junction contained 5 bases not matched to a gene. The CDR3 coding sequence is TGTGCCAGCAGTGAACCTAGCGGGAGCCTAAGCACAGATACGCAGTATTTT. Amino acid sequence: CASSEPSGSLSTDTQYF.

The gene calls are TRBV2 and TRBJ1-2, with TRBD1 as a possible D gene (5 bases). Germline CDR1 reads SNHLY; CDR2 reads FYNNEI. The CDR3 is made up of 13 amino acids. V lost 5 bases, J lost 8 bases, and 15 bases lay in between. The CDR3 sequence is CASSLRDGGGYTF. CDR3 sequence (DNA): TGTGCCAGCAGTCTCCGGGACGGGGGGGGCTACACCTTC.

The chain is built from TRBV10-1 and TRBJ2-1; no clear D. Germline V gene data show CDR1 as WNHNN and CDR2 as SYGVQD (reference sequence). V shed 5 bases and J shed 6 bases, with 8 bases lying between them. This CDR3 contains 12 residues. The chain's CDR3 is CASSITRNEQFF. In DNA, the CDR3 is TGCGCCAGCAGTATTACTCGCAATGAGCAGTTCTTC.

The chain recombines TRBV13 with TRBJ2-2, with 10 positions matching TRBD1. The trim removed 4 bases at V and 2 bases at J, leaving 4 bases unmatched. This CDR3 is built from 16 residues. Germline CDR1 is PRHDT and CDR2 is FYEKMQ (reference sequence). The CDR3 spells CASSYRDRGNTGELFF. CDR3 DNA: TGTGCCAGCAGCTACCGGGACAGGGGAAACACCGGGGAGCTGTTTTTT.

As regards this clone: Other DNA sequences from this sample encode an identical CDR3 as well. The CDR3 loop is CASSLVGRGPYEQYF. The CDR3 DNA reads TGTGCCAGCAGCTTAGTAGGCAGGGGCCCCTACGAGCAGTACTTC. This sequence joins TRBV11-3 and TRBJ2-7, with D possibly matching TRBD1 (6 bases). CDR3 size: 15 residues. Germline CDR1 reads SGHNT; CDR2 reads YENEEA. Trimming pared 1 base from V and 2 bases from J, leaving 12 bases between.

V and J are TRBV6-5 and TRBJ2-7; 8 nucleotides line up with TRBD1. The germline gives CDR1 MNHEY, CDR2 SVGAGI. V lost 10 bases and J lost 5; bases outside the gene matches: 10. The CDR3 spans 13 residues. CDR3 protein: CATQTGALHEQYF. DNA of the CDR3: TGTGCCACCCAGACAGGGGCCCTCCACGAGCAGTACTTC.

The CDR3 nucleotides read TGCGCCAGCAGTACCAATCCCAGCTCCTACAATGAGCAGTTCTTC. This translates into CASSTNPSSYNEQFF. This chain links TRBV4-1 with TRBJ2-1; no firm D call. Germline V lookup: CDR1 MGHRA, CDR2 YSYEKL. This CDR3 spans 15 amino acids. V was pared by 6 bases and J by 0 bases, with 12 bases between.